These 21 T cell receptor beta chains share one sample of origin, sequenced in a study of control samples from healthy donors and cancer patients. Sequencing was performed with immunoSEQ multiplex PCR; in TCRdb, only in-frame clones are kept and a portion is missing. The sample holds around 250,000 clones, roughly 87% seen once. The sequenced sample was PBMCs. Receptors originate from a woman aged 60-75 years with lung cancer.

The chain joins TRBV5-6 to TRBJ1-5; weak D call: TRBD1 (6 bases). The CDR3 has 15 residues. V lost 1 base, J lost 7 bases, and 15 bases lay in between. Germline loops: CDR1 SGHDT, CDR2 YYEEEE. CDR3 protein: CASSLLGRGDQPQHF. For the CDR3, the DNA is TGTGCCAGCAGCTTGCTGGGCAGGGGAGACCAGCCCCAGCATTTT.

V is TRBV7-8 and J is TRBJ2-2, with D perhaps matching TRBD1 (5 bases). Germline CDR1 SGHVS, CDR2 FQNEAQ. The CDR3 is made up of 16 amino acids. Trimming left V 5 bases short and J 0 bases short, with 13 bases between. This CDR3 is CASSNRQRTNTGELFF. The CDR3 DNA is TGTGCCAGCAGCAACCGACAGAGAACGAACACCGGGGAGCTGTTTTTT.

This clone was seen a few times. This chain uses TRBV24-1 with TRBJ1-2; D unresolved. The CDR3 length is 11 residues. V was pared by 3 bases and J by 7 bases, with 5 bases between. The germline CDR1 and CDR2 sequences are KGHDR and SFDVKD. As DNA, the CDR3 is TGTGCCACCAGTGATGTACTTGGCTACACCTTC. Its protein product is CATSDVLGYTF.

The chain joins TRBV30 to TRBJ1-4; no definite D call. This CDR3 comprises 14 residues. Per the germline V gene, CDR1 is GTSNPN and CDR2 is SVGIG (reference sequence). V lost 0 bases and J lost 2, with 7 bases in between. The CDR3 here is CAWSVGQTNEKLFF. CDR3 nucleotide sequence: TGTGCCTGGAGTGTAGGGCAGACTAATGAAAAACTGTTTTTT. The full variable domain, in which reference TRBV30 and TRBJ1-4 provide the parts outside the CDR3, is SQTIHQWPATLVQPVGSPLSLECTVEGTSNPNLYWYRQAAGRGLQLLFYSVGIGQISSEVPQNLSASRPQDRQFILSSKKLLLSDSGFYLCAWSVGQTNEKLFFGSGTQLSVL.

The chain links TRBV3-1 (or the pseudogene TRBV3-2) to TRBJ2-3; a weak D match, TRBD2 (5 bases). Deletions cut 7 bases from V and 6 bases from J, with 14 bases between. The CDR3 spans 13 residues. The germline V gene encodes CDR1 LGHDT and CDR2 YNNKEL (reference sequence). As DNA, the CDR3 is TGTGCCAGCACCGACCCCCCGGGGGATACGCAGTATTTT. The encoded protein is CASTDPPGDTQYF.

This clone was observed a few times. The chain joins TRBV4-1 to TRBJ2-6, with D unclear. Deletions cut 0 bases from V and 17 bases from J, with 8 bases between. Germline assignment: CDR1 MGHRA and CDR2 YSYEKL. The CDR3 sequence is 11 residues long. This CDR3 reads CASSQDSGLTF. In DNA, the CDR3 is TGCGCCAGCAGCCAAGACTCAGGCTTGACTTTC.

The V and J genes are TRBV28 and TRBJ1-5; D is possibly TRBD1 (5 bases). The V gene's germline CDR1 is MDHEN and CDR2 SYDVKM. V lost 6 bases, J lost 7 bases, and 16 bases lay in between. The CDR3 extends over 14 amino acids. For the CDR3, the DNA is TGTGCCAGCAGGCCGGACGGGGCAGGACAGCCCCAGCATTTT. It encodes CASRPDGAGQPQHF.

The genes are TRBV18 and TRBJ1-4; D might be TRBD1 (5 bases). V shed 1 base and J shed 7 bases, with 22 bases lying between them. The germline gives CDR1 KGHSH, CDR2 LQKENI. The CDR3 runs to 18 residues. CDR3: CASSPQLGAVGKSEKLFF. The DNA for the CDR3 is TGTGCCAGCTCACCACAGCTAGGGGCCGTGGGGAAGTCTGAAAAACTGTTTTTT.

The V gene is TRBV4-1, the J gene TRBJ2-5; tentatively, D is TRBD1 (6 bases). Germline V gene data show CDR1 as MGHRA and CDR2 as YSYEKL. V dropped 1 base and J dropped 5 bases, with 14 bases sitting between them. This CDR3 is 15 amino acids long. The CDR3 is CASSQGRGSWETQYF. The CDR3 nucleotides are TGCGCCAGCAGCCAAGGCAGGGGTTCATGGGAGACCCAGTACTTC.

The chain joins TRBV2 to TRBJ1-1, with D uncertain. Trimming took 4 bases from V and 0 from J, leaving 9 bases between them. From germline, CDR1 is SNHLY and CDR2 FYNNEI. The CDR3 covers 14 residues. CDR3 in amino acids: CASSVFELNTEAFF. CDR3 sequence (DNA): TGTGCCAGCAGTGTTTTCGAGTTGAACACTGAAGCTTTCTTT.

This clone was picked up one time. V gene TRBV9 combines with J gene TRBJ2-3, with 10 bases identical to TRBD2. Trimming removed 0 bases from V and 6 bases from J; junction bases left unmatched: 10. The germline V gene has CDR1 SGDLS and CDR2 YYNGEE. The CDR3 is made up of 17 amino acids. CDR3: CASSVGSLAGARDTQYF. CDR3 nucleotide sequence: TGTGCCAGCAGCGTAGGGTCTCTAGCGGGGGCCCGGGATACGCAGTATTTT.

The J gene is TRBJ2-2, the V gene TRBV15, with a tentative D call TRBD1 (6 bases). Germline values: CDR1 LNHNV, CDR2 YYDKDF (reference sequence). Trimming shortened V by 3 bases and J by 7 bases, and 15 bases separated the two germline ends. This CDR3 spans 15 amino acids. CDR3 nucleotide sequence: TGTGCCACCAGCAGCTCCGGGTTACAGGGCGGGGAGCTGTTTTTT. It specifies CATSSSGLQGGELFF.

About this clone itself: Different DNA sequences within this sample yield the same CDR3. The J gene is TRBJ1-2, the V gene TRBV7-2; the D is unclear. Trimming left V 6 bases short and J 4 bases short, with 18 bases between. The CDR3 has 15 amino acids. Germline CDR1 and CDR2: SGHTA and FQGNSA. CDR3 bases: TGTGCCAGCAGACCCCTATCGGACGGTGTCTATGGCTACACCTTC. Its protein is CASRPLSDGVYGYTF.

This clone has more than one count but fewer than ten. The J gene is TRBJ1-2, the V gene TRBV9; D uncertain. V dropped 4 bases and J dropped 5 bases, with 15 bases sitting between them. Germline V lookup: CDR1 SGDLS, CDR2 YYNGEE. The CDR3 extends over 14 amino acids. The CDR3 protein is CASSPEQSPYGYTF. The CDR3 DNA reads TGTGCCAGCAGCCCGGAACAGAGTCCTTATGGCTACACCTTC.

The rearrangement uses TRBV6-5 and TRBJ1-3; tentatively, D is TRBD1 (6 bases). Germline CDR1 MNHEY, CDR2 SVGAGI. Trimming took 6 bases from V and 9 from J, leaving 15 bases between them. This CDR3 is 13 amino acids long. DNA of the CDR3: TGTGCCAGCAGCCGGGGGACACAGGGCACCATATATTTT. Its protein product is CASSRGTQGTIYF.

Of note for this clone: This sample also contains other DNA sequences that code for the same CDR3. The chain joins TRBV5-6 to TRBJ1-2; no reliable D call. The CDR3 length is 13 residues. V gave up 0 bases and J gave up 2 bases, with 5 bases separating them. Germline V gives CDR1 SGHDT, CDR2 YYEEEE. As DNA, the CDR3 is TGTGCCAGCAGCTTGGGAAGAAACTATGGCTACACCTTC. Translated, it gives CASSLGRNYGYTF.

This chain joins TRBV28 and TRBJ2-7; 13 bases are a match to TRBD2. The CDR3 has 16 amino acids. Germline CDR1 and CDR2: MDHEN and SYDVKM. Trimming removed 5 bases from V and 4 bases from J; junction bases left unmatched: 8. The CDR3 DNA reads TGTGCCAGCAGTACCCCGGGACTAGCGGGACCTTACGAGCAGTACTTC. Residues: CASSTPGLAGPYEQYF.

This chain uses TRBV7-9 with TRBJ2-1, with D possibly being TRBD1 or TRBD2 (5 bases each). The CDR3 runs to 13 residues. V was cut by 4 bases and J by 8 bases, with 12 bases left in between. Germline CDR1 and CDR2: SEHNR and FQNEAQ (reference sequence). For the CDR3, the DNA is TGTGCCAGCAGCTCGGGGCTTATGGATGAGCAGTTCTTC. Amino acid sequence: CASSSGLMDEQFF.

The rearrangement joins TRBV18 to TRBJ2-7; a possible D gene is TRBD1 (6 bases). The CDR3 totals 14 residues. Trimming removed 2 bases from V and 5 bases from J, with 13 bases in between. CDR1 and CDR2 (germline): KGHSH, LQKENI. As DNA, the CDR3 is TGTGCCAGCTCACCAGTTCTACAGGGACACGAGCAGTACTTC. This encodes CASSPVLQGHEQYF.

The V call is TRBV6-2 or TRBV6-3, the J call TRBJ2-5; 7 bases agree with TRBD1. The CDR3 runs 14 residues. Trimming removed 6 bases from V and 5 bases from J; junction bases left unmatched: 9. CDR1 and CDR2 from the germline V gene are MNHEY and SVGEGT. This CDR3 reads CASRYVDRLETQYF. CDR3 in DNA: TGTGCCAGCAGATACGTGGACAGGTTGGAGACCCAGTACTTC.

V gene TRBV24-1 combines with J gene TRBJ2-7; D unresolved. The CDR3 has 14 amino acids. Deletions cut 6 bases from V and 0 bases from J, with 11 bases between. Germline V CDR1 and CDR2: KGHDR, SFDVKD. The CDR3 loop reads CATSPAPISYEQYF. CDR3 DNA sequence: TGTGCCACCAGTCCCGCCCCGATCTCCTACGAGCAGTACTTC.